This is a list of T cell receptor beta chains from one sample in a study of Ad26.COV2.S vaccination and SARS-CoV-2 variants. Assay: immunoSEQ multiplex PCR; the TCRdb copy retains only in-frame clones and omits some. The sample yields 300,000 to 350,000 clones, around four fifths seen once. The input for sequencing was peripheral blood, taken in a trial of Ad26.COV2.S vaccine versus placebo. The receptors stem from a person aged 18-60 years who received the Ad26.COV2.S COVID-19 vaccine or a placebo. The CDR3 runs from the conserved cysteine through the conserved F or W. D genes are given only for firm matches. Not all rows give a size; the values are once, few, many and, for expanded clones, a class.

d_call,j_call,v_call,clone_size,cdr3_nt,cdr3_aa
-,TRBJ2-3,TRBV7-8,-,TGTGCCAGCAGCAGGGGGGATGATACGCAGTATTTT,CASSRGDDTQYF
-,TRBJ2-7,TRBV28,-,TGTGCCACCCAATCCCAAGGAGGGGCCTACGAGCAGTACTTC,CATQSQGGAYEQYF
-,TRBJ2-5,TRBV28,-,TGTGCCAGCAGCTGGGACACCGAGAAAGAGACCCAGTACTTC,CASSWDTEKETQYF
-,TRBJ1-1,TRBV6-5,-,TGTGCCAGCAGTCCACAGGGAATATACAGTGAAGCTTTCTTT,CASSPQGIYSEAFF
-,TRBJ1-1,TRBV18,-,TGTGCCAGCTCAGGGCAGGCGAACACTGAAGCTTTCTTT,CASSGQANTEAFF
-,TRBJ1-6,TRBV4-2,once,TGTGCCAGCAGGCCCAGGGAGGGACCTTCACCCCTCCACTTT,CASRPREGPSPLHF
TRBD1,TRBJ2-3,TRBV5-1,-,TGCGCCAGTTCCCTCCGCGACAGGGTTACAGATACGCAGTATTTT,CASSLRDRVTDTQYF
-,TRBJ2-2,TRBV7-2,-,TGTGCCAGCAGCCCTCCCGCCCCCCGTACCGGGGAGCTGTTTTTT,CASSPPAPRTGELFF
-,TRBJ1-4,TRBV19,-,TGTGCCAGTAGTAACAGGGTTTTGGGTGAAAAACTGTTTTTT,CASSNRVLGEKLFF
-,TRBJ1-2,TRBV29-1,-,TGCAGCGCCGGTGGGGGTTATGGCTACACCTTC,CSAGGGYGYTF
-,TRBJ1-4,TRBV2,-,TGTGCCAGCAGTTACGATAGGGCATCGGCTAATGAAAAACTGTTTTTT,CASSYDRASANEKLFF
TRBD1,TRBJ1-1,TRBV28,once,TGTGCCAGCAGTTTACCGACAGGGGGCTCGTACACTGAAGCTTTCTTT,CASSLPTGGSYTEAFF
-,TRBJ1-5,TRBV6-5,-,TGTGCCAGCGGCCGGGGCCCCAATCAGCCCCAGCATTTT,CASGRGPNQPQHF
TRBD1,TRBJ1-1,TRBV14,-,TGTGCCAGCAGCCTCTTATGGACAGGGGATATGAACACTGAAGCTTTCTTT,CASSLLWTGDMNTEAFF
-,TRBJ1-6,TRBV6-5,once,TGTGCCAGCAGTATAATAAGAGGGGATTCACCCCTCCACTTT,CASSIIRGDSPLHF
-,TRBJ2-4,TRBV7-9,-,TGTGCCAGCAGCCCTCTGCGGGAAGGACTAAAGGAGATTCAGTACTTC,CASSPLREGLKEIQYF
TRBD2,TRBJ2-5,TRBV5-6,-,TGTGCCAGCAGTCAAATACTAGCGGGGGTCCAAGAGACCCAGTACTTC,CASSQILAGVQETQYF
-,TRBJ1-1,TRBV6-5,-,TGTGCCAGCAGTTACTCGGAGGTGACGCCTGAAGCTTTCTTT,CASSYSEVTPEAFF
-,TRBJ2-7,TRBV29-1,-,TGCAGCGTTGGGGGCCAGAACAGCTACGAGCAGTACTTC,CSVGGQNSYEQYF
-,TRBJ2-2,TRBV12-3/TRBV12-4,-,TGTGCCAGCAGGGAGGTTACCGGGGAGCTGTTTTTT,CASREVTGELFF
-,TRBJ1-1,TRBV6-5,-,TGTGCCAGCAGCAGGGAAACTGAAGCTTTCTTT,CASSRETEAFF
TRBD1,TRBJ1-1,TRBV27,-,TGTGCCAGCAGACAGGGGGCTGATAGTCGTACTGAAGCTTTCTTT,CASRQGADSRTEAFF
TRBD1,TRBJ1-5,TRBV13,-,TGTGCCAGCAGCTTAGGGACAGGGGACAATCAGCCCCAGCATTTT,CASSLGTGDNQPQHF
TRBD1,TRBJ1-4,TRBV3-1/TRBV3-2,-,TGTGCCAGCAGCCCGGGGACAGGGACAATAGGTGAAAAACTGTTTTTT,CASSPGTGTIGEKLFF
-,TRBJ1-2,TRBV7-2,once,TGTGCCAGCACCCCACCCCGGCCGTATGGCTACACCTTC,CASTPPRPYGYTF
-,TRBJ2-3,TRBV7-8,-,TGTGCCAGCAGCCATCAGGGGGGGCGGGGGCGCACAGATACGCAGTATTTT,CASSHQGGRGRTDTQYF
-,TRBJ1-2,TRBV10-3,-,TGTGCCATCAGTGTCGGCCCAGGAGGCTATGGCTACACCTTC,CAISVGPGGYGYTF
-,TRBJ2-7,TRBV6-5,-,TGTGCCAGCAGTTACTCGGACGGGAACGAGCAGTACTTC,CASSYSDGNEQYF
-,TRBJ1-6,TRBV28,-,TGTGCCAGCAGTGTAGTTTATCGTAGCTCCTATAATTCACCCCTCCACTTT,CASSVVYRSSYNSPLHF
TRBD1,TRBJ1-1,TRBV11-3,-,TGTGCCAGCACCCCCTGGACAGGGATGAGTTTGTCGCACACTGAAGCTTTCTTT,CASTPWTGMSLSHTEAFF
TRBD1,TRBJ1-1,TRBV6-5,-,TGTGCCAGCAGAAGACAGGGGGTCAGTGAAGCTTTCTTT,CASRRQGVSEAFF
TRBD1,TRBJ1-5,TRBV15,-,TGTGCCACCAGCCCCGGGACAGGGGGTCAGCCCCAGCATTTT,CATSPGTGGQPQHF
-,TRBJ1-2,TRBV7-2,-,TGTGCCAGCAGCTTAGAACGGCGGTCAGGCTACACCTTC,CASSLERRSGYTF
TRBD2,TRBJ2-3,TRBV5-1,-,TGCGCCAGCAGCTCCGGGACTAGCGGGTCGTTGGCAGATACGCAGTATTTT,CASSSGTSGSLADTQYF
-,TRBJ2-1,TRBV5-1,-,TGCGCCAGCAGCTTGAAGCAGGGCATGTTCGACAATGAGCAGTTCTTC,CASSLKQGMFDNEQFF
TRBD2,TRBJ2-5,TRBV7-2,once,TGTGCCAGCAGCTTAGTTTCGCGGGGGGTTGCCGAGACCCAGTACTTC,CASSLVSRGVAETQYF
-,TRBJ1-2,TRBV24-1,-,TGTGCCACCAGTGAGGCCGGGGGATATGGCTACACCTTC,CATSEAGGYGYTF
TRBD1,TRBJ1-2,TRBV27,few,TGTGCCAGCAGTCCCAGGACAGGGGGCGACAATTACTACACCTTC,CASSPRTGGDNYYTF
-,TRBJ2-7,TRBV28,-,TGTGCCAGCAGTTTCAGGGATCTGAGGGAGCAGTACTTC,CASSFRDLREQYF
TRBD2,TRBJ2-7,TRBV28,-,TGTGCCAGCAGTTTGACTAGCGGGTCCCACGAGCAGTACTTC,CASSLTSGSHEQYF